This TCR beta chain derives from a study of shared clonotypes between healthy human individuals. Sequencing was performed with immunoSEQ multiplex PCR; in TCRdb, only in-frame clones are kept and a portion is missing. The top ten clones hold 0.36% of a sample with fewer than 1.6 million clones, 98% of them seen once. This CDR3 is built from 14 residues. Germline values: CDR1 SQVTM, CDR2 ANQGSEA. V was pared by 4 bases and J by 4 bases, with 6 bases of the junction left unmatched. The rearrangement links TRBV29-1 to TRBJ2-3, with 9 bases identical to TRBD2. Sequenced: naive CD4+ T cells sorted from blood. Indicated subset: CD45RA+ positively selected. This TCR was sampled from a man in his thirties or forties in good health. The CDR3 DNA follows: TGCAGCGTTGGCGGGACTAGCACGGCAGATACGCAGTATTTT. Residues: CSVGGTSTADTQYF.